The rows below give T cell receptor beta chains drawn from one sample of a study of STAT5B mutations in CD4+ large granular lymphocyte leukemia. This table comes from immunoSEQ multiplex PCR, and its TCRdb copy is limited to in-frame clones, with some not included. The sample comprises 30,000 or so clones, 65% to 85% of which are singletons, and 2.1% rests with the top ten. Sequencing was carried out using CD4+ T cells from blood buffy coats. The source is a human donor in good health. Each CDR3 is given with its conserved first and last residue. Each record gives: D gene, J gene, V gene, clone size, CDR3 DNA, CDR3 protein. D genes are given only for firm matches. The size of a clone is reported for some rows only, either as once, few or many, or as a class for expanded clones.

. TRBJ1-1 TRBV29-1 . TGCAGCGTTGACAGGGGTAGCACTGAAGCTTTCTTT CSVDRGSTEAFF
TRBD1 TRBJ1-2 TRBV6-5 few TGTGCCAGCAGTTCAACGGACAGGGGCGATGGGGACTACACCTTC CASSSTDRGDGDYTF
TRBD1 TRBJ1-6 TRBV5-6 . TGTGCCAGCAGTTTCTTGGTGGCAGGGGGAAATTCACCCCTCCACTTT CASSFLVAGGNSPLHF
. TRBJ2-7 TRBV19 . TGTGCCAGTAGTATAGATCGAGGGACAAAATCCTACGAGCAGTACTTC CASSIDRGTKSYEQYF
. TRBJ1-3 TRBV5-1 . TGCGCCAGCAGCTCTCCCCCAGGAAACACCATATATTTT CASSSPPGNTIYF
TRBD2 TRBJ2-7 TRBV5-1 . TGCGCCAGCAGCGCCATGACTAGCAGCAACGAGCAGTACTTC CASSAMTSSNEQYF
. TRBJ1-4 TRBV5-6 . TGTGCCAGCAGTTTAGGTGGTCTCGGTAATGAAAAACTGTTTTTT CASSLGGLGNEKLFF
. TRBJ2-1 TRBV5-1 . TGCGCCAGCAGCTTGGTCGTCCGGACGAATGAGCAGTTCTTC CASSLVVRTNEQFF
. TRBJ1-1 TRBV7-9 . TGTGCCAGCAGCCGAAGTGGAGGGGCGGGCACTGAAGCTTTCTTT CASSRSGGAGTEAFF
TRBD2 TRBJ2-3 TRBV5-1 . TGCGCCACCAGGTTTAGCGGGAGATCGGATACGCAGTATTTT CATRFSGRSDTQYF
TRBD1 TRBJ2-3 TRBV7-3 . TGTGCCAGCAGCATAGCCGGGACAGGGGCCACAGATACGCAGTATTTT CASSIAGTGATDTQYF
TRBD1 TRBJ2-3 TRBV2 . TGTGCCAGCAGTGACCTACTTGGGACAGGGGGCGCGAATACGCAGTATTTT CASSDLLGTGGANTQYF
. TRBJ2-7 TRBV7-8 once TGTGCCAGCAGCTTAGGTCCGGCGCCTCTTTTC CASSLGPAPLF
. TRBJ2-7 TRBV19 . TGTGCCAGTAGTATAGGGCACACCTCCTACGAGCAGTACTTC CASSIGHTSYEQYF
. TRBJ1-4 TRBV27 . TGTGCCAGCAGTTTAGTCGGACCCGAAAAACTGTTTTTT CASSLVGPEKLFF
. TRBJ2-3 TRBV2 . TGTGCCAGCAGCGAAAAGAAGTGGGGGGACACAGATACGCAGTATTTT CASSEKKWGDTDTQYF
. TRBJ2-2 TRBV5-6 . TGTGCCAGCAGCTTGTTCAGGGTAGGGTTCACCGGGGAGCTGTTTTTT CASSLFRVGFTGELFF
TRBD1 TRBJ2-5 TRBV5-1 . TGCGCCAGCAGCTTAGGGGTCCGGGGCGACAGGGGCCAAGAGACCCAGTACTTC CASSLGVRGDRGQETQYF
TRBD2 TRBJ2-7 TRBV5-5 . TGTGCCAGCAGCTTGGTAGCGGGAGCTTACTACGAGCAGTACTTC CASSLVAGAYYEQYF
. TRBJ1-1 TRBV10-2 . TGCGCCAGCAGGGCTGGGGGTCTCGGCACTGAAGCTTTCTTT CASRAGGLGTEAFF
. TRBJ1-1 TRBV2 . TGTGCCAGCAGTGTACAGCTGAACACTGAAGCTTTCTTT CASSVQLNTEAFF
TRBD2 TRBJ2-7 TRBV15 few TGTGCCACCAGCAGAGATCGCGCGGGGGGCTTGGAGCAGTACTTC CATSRDRAGGLEQYF
. TRBJ2-7 TRBV30 . TGTGCCTGGAGTGGGGGGGAGCACGAGCAGTACTTC CAWSGGEHEQYF